This T cell receptor beta chain was sequenced during a study of blood T cell repertoires in COVID-19. Whole-study context: The United States, Italy and Spain supplied acute and convalescent COVID-19 samples. T cells, B-cell-depleted T cells, or PBMCs provided the cDNA or gDNA that served as material.

The germline V gene has CDR1 SGHVS and CDR2 FQNEAQ. The ends lost 5 bases at V and 4 bases at J; junction bases unmatched: 10. CDR3 length equals 16 residues. Under the authors' procedure: Estimated nucleated cell counts came from reference gene primer amplification. Data came from immunoSEQ multiplex PCR; TCRdb stores just in-frame clones and leaves some out. V, J and clone size reflect that table, while D and trimming were determined from the DNA. This sample has around 84,000 clones; around 84% occur once, and the top ten carry about 7.8%. Input material: peripheral blood. The J gene is TRBJ1-4, the V gene TRBV7-8; TRBD1 matches 7 bases. The clonotype comes from an elderly man with active or convalescent COVID-19. The CDR3 is CASSQGGTAVNEKLFF. CDR3 sequence (DNA): TGTGCCAGCAGCCAGGGTGGGACAGCAGTTAATGAAAAACTGTTTTTT.